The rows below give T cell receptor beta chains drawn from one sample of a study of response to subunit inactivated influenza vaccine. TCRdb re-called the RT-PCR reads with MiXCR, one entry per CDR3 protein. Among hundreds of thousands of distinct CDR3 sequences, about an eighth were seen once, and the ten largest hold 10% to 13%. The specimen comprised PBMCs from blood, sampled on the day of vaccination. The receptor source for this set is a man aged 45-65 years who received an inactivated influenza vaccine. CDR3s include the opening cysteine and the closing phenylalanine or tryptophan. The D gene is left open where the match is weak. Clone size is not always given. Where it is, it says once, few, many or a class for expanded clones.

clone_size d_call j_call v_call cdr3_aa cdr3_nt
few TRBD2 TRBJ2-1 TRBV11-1 CASTPRTSGGAATYNEQFF TGTGCCAGCACCCCGAGGACTAGCGGGGGGGCCGCGACCTACAATGAGCAGTTCTTC
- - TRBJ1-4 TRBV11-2 CASSYLAGSTNEKLFF TGTGCCAGCAGCTACCTGGCCGGTTCAACTAATGAAAAACTGTTTTTT
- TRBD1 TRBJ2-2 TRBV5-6 CASTTTGGLGKTGELFF TGTGCCAGCACTACGACAGGGGGGTTGGGGAAGACCGGGGAGCTGTTTTTT
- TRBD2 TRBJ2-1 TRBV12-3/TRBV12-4 CASSRTSGRVTEQFF TGTGCCAGCAGCAGGACTAGCGGGAGGGTGACTGAGCAGTTCTTC
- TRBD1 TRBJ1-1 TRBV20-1 CSARARDRVTEAFF TGCAGTGCTAGAGCCCGGGACAGGGTCACTGAAGCTTTCTTT
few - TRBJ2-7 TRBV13 CASSSRHNGQFGQYF TGTGCCAGCAGCTCCCGGCATAATGGACAGTTCGGGCAGTACTTC
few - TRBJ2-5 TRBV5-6 CASSFYRGSDQETQYF TGTGCCAGCAGCTTTTATCGGGGTTCGGACCAAGAGACCCAGTACTTC
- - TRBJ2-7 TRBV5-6 CASAAGRRYEQYF TGTGCCAGCGCAGCAGGACGGAGATACGAGCAGTACTTC
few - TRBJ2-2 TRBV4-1 CASRTIRGLDTGELFF TGCGCCAGCAGAACTATCAGGGGTCTGGACACCGGGGAGCTGTTTTTT
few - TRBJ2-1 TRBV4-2 CASSQGPPGRYNEQFF TGTGCCAGCAGCCAAGGACCACCCGGAAGGTACAATGAGCAGTTCTTC
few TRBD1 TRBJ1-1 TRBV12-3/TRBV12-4 CASTWDRGTTEAFF TGTGCCAGCACCTGGGACAGGGGAACCACTGAAGCTTTCTTT
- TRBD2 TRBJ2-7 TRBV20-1 CCARAAGLAGASSYEQYF TGCTGTGCTAGAGCTGCGGGACTAGCGGGAGCTAGTTCCTACGAGCAGTACTTC
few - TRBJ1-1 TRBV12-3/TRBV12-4 CASSWSGYTEAFF TGTGCCAGCAGTTGGAGCGGGTACACTGAAGCTTTCTTT
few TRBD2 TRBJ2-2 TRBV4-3 CASSLTTSGGAWELFF TGCGCCAGCAGCCTAACGACTAGCGGGGGGGCGTGGGAGCTGTTTTTT
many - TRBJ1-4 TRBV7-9 CASSLNEATNEKLFF TGTGCCAGCAGCTTAAATGAGGCAACTAATGAAAAACTGTTTTTT
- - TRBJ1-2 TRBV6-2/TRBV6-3 CASSYSNLGRLWGYTF TGTGCCAGCAGTTACTCGAACCTCGGACGCCTTTGGGGCTACACCTTC
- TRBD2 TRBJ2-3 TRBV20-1 CSAQSPGTNTDTQYF TGCAGTGCCCAATCTCCCGGGACTAACACAGATACGCAGTATTTT
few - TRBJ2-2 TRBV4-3 CASSNGAPRSGELFF TGCGCCAGCAGCAACGGGGCTCCCCGCAGCGGGGAGCTGTTTTTT
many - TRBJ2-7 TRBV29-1 CSVASRTYEQYF TGCAGCGTTGCTTCAAGGACCTACGAGCAGTACTTC
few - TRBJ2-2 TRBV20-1 CSANGPGKVTGELFF TGCAGTGCTAACGGACCAGGGAAAGTCACCGGGGAGCTGTTTTTT
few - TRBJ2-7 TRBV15 CATSRDTSGSYEQYF TGTGCCACCAGCAGAGATACAAGCGGGTCCTACGAGCAGTACTTC
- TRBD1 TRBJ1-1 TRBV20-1 CSASTGQGFTTEAFF TGCAGTGCTAGCACAGGACAGGGGTTCACTACTGAAGCTTTCTTT
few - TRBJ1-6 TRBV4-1 CASSQAGSGSPLHF TGCGCCAGCAGCCAAGCAGGGTCCGGTTCACCCCTCCACTTT
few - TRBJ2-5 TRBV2 CASSRTRDLQETQYF TGTGCCAGCAGTCGGACCCGGGACTTACAAGAGACCCAGTACTTC
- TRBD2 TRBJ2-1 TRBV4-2 CASSQERGGLYNEQFF TGTGCCAGCAGCCAGGAGCGGGGAGGGCTCTACAATGAGCAGTTCTTC
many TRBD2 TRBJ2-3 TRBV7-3 CASSLGLGRTDTQYF TGTGCCAGCAGCTTAGGACTAGGTCGGACAGATACGCAGTATTTT
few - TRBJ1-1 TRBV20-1 CSARYWSGLNTEAFF TGCAGTGCTAGATATTGGTCAGGGCTGAACACTGAAGCTTTCTTT
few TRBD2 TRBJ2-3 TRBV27 CASSRLAGRDIDTQYF TGTGCCAGCAGCCGACTAGCGGGGAGGGATATAGATACGCAGTATTTT
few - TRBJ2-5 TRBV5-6 CASSKDSRETQYF TGTGCCAGCAGCAAGGACAGTCGAGAGACCCAGTACTTC
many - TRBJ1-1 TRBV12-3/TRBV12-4 CASSFGRGPTEAFF TGTGCCAGCAGTTTTGGGCGGGGCCCAACTGAAGCTTTCTTT
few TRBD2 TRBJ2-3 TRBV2 CASSGTSYRDTQYF TGTGCCAGCAGTGGGACTAGTTATAGAGATACGCAGTATTTT
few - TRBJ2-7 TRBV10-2 CASLYSSGPPYEQYF TGCGCCAGCCTGTACTCATCAGGGCCTCCCTACGAGCAGTACTTC
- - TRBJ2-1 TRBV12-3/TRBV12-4 CASSWQGYEQFF TGTGCCAGCAGTTGGCAAGGATATGAGCAGTTCTTC
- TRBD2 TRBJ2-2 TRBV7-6 CASSLAGLENTGELFF TGTGCCAGCAGCTTAGCGGGACTAGAGAACACCGGGGAGCTGTTTTTT
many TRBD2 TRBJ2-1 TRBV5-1 CASSLVASGAYNEQFF TGCGCCAGCAGCTTGGTGGCTAGCGGGGCCTACAATGAGCAGTTCTTC
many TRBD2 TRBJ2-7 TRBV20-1 CSARDFTSGAYEQYF TGCAGTGCTAGAGATTTTACTAGCGGGGCCTACGAGCAGTACTTC
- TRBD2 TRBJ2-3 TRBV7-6 CASSSPTSETSTDTQYF TGTGCCAGCAGCTCCCCAACTAGCGAAACTAGCACAGATACGCAGTATTTT
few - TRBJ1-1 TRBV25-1 CASSEFRMGGEAFF TGTGCCAGCAGTGAATTTAGAATGGGTGGTGAAGCTTTCTTT
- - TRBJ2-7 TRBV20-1 CSATTQGDEQYF TGCAGTGCTACTACACAGGGAGACGAGCAGTACTTC
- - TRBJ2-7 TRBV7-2 CASSLRTTPLGEQYF TGTGCCAGCAGCTTAAGGACAACCCCATTAGGCGAGCAGTACTTC
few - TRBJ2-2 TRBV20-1 CSAAVTNTGELFF TGCAGTGCCGCCGTTACGAACACCGGGGAGCTGTTTTTT
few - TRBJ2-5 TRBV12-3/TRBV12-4 CASSLWGSGAGETQYF TGTGCCAGCAGTTTATGGGGGTCAGGGGCAGGAGAGACCCAGTACTTC
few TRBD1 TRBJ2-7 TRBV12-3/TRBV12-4 CASSPGDRDSYEQYF TGTGCCAGCAGCCCCGGTGACAGGGACTCCTACGAGCAGTACTTC
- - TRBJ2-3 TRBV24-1 CATTRDGLSDTQYF TGTGCCACCACAAGGGACGGATTGTCAGATACGCAGTATTTT
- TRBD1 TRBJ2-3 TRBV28 CASSLMTGGASDTQYF TGTGCCAGCAGTTTAATGACAGGGGGCGCATCAGATACGCAGTATTTT
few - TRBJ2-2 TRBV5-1 CASSLVQFTGELFF TGCGCCAGCAGCTTGGTACAGTTCACCGGGGAGCTGTTTTTT
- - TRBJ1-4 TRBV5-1 CASSFRGDEKLFF TGCGCCAGCAGCTTTCGGGGGGATGAAAAACTGTTTTTT
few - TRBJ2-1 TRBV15 CATSPKQGWNEQFF TGTGCCACCAGTCCGAAACAGGGTTGGAATGAGCAGTTCTTC
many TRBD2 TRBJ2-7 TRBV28 CASSPLVAGSYEQYF TGTGCCAGCAGCCCGTTGGTAGCGGGATCCTACGAGCAGTACTTC
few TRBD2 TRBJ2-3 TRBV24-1 CATSEGGSSTDTQYF TGTGCCACCAGTGAGGGGGGGAGTAGCACAGATACGCAGTATTTT